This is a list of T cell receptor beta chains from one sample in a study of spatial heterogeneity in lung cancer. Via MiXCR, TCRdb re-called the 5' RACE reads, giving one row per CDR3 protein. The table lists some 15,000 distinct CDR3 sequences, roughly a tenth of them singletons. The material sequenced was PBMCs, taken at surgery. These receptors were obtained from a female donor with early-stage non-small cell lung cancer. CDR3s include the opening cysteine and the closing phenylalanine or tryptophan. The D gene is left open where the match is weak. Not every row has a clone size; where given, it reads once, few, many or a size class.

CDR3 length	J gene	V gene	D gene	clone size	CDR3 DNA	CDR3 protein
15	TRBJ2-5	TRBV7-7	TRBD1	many	TGTGCTAGCAGCCCCGGGACAGGGGTGCGGGAGACCCAGTACTTC	CASSPGTGVRETQYF
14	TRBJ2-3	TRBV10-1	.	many	TGCGCCAGCAGTGAAGGGGTCCGCACAGATACGCAGTATTTT	CASSEGVRTDTQYF
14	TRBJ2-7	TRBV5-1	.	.	TGCGCCAGCAGCACCCAATCACAGGGCTACGAGCAGTACTTC	CASSTQSQGYEQYF
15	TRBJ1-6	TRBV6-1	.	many	TGTGCCAGCAGTGAAACTGTACGTTCGAATTCACCCCTCCACTTT	CASSETVRSNSPLHF
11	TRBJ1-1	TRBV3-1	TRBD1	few	TGTGCCAGCAGCCACCGGGACAGGTTCCTCTTT	CASSHRDRFLF
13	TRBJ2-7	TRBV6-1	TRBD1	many	TGTGCCAGCAGTTGGGACAGTCTCTACGAGCAGTACTTC	CASSWDSLYEQYF
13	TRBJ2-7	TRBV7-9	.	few	TGTGCCAGTTCATCGGGAGCGGGCTACGAGCAGTACTTC	CASSSGAGYEQYF
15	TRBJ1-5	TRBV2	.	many	TGTGCCAGCAGTATGACCGGACACATCAATCAGCCCCAGCATTTT	CASSMTGHINQPQHF
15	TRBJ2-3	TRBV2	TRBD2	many	TGTGCCAGCAGTGTACGAGCGGGGGGGTCAGATACGCAGTATTTT	CASSVRAGGSDTQYF
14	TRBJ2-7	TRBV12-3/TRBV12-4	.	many	TGTGCCAGCAGTCAGGACGTAGGCTCCTACGAGCAGTACTTC	CASSQDVGSYEQYF
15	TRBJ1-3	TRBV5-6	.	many	TGTGCCAGCAGCTTGTGGGGGAGCTCTGGAAACACCATATATTTT	CASSLWGSSGNTIYF
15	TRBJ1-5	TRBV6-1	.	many	TGTGCCAGCGTTGCCGGGACTTCAGCAAATCAGCCCCAGCATTTT	CASVAGTSANQPQHF
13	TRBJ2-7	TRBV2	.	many	TGTGCCAGCAGTGCAGTGAACTCCTACGAGCAGTACTTC	CASSAVNSYEQYF
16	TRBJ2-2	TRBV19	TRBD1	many	TGTGCCAGTAGTTTCACCGGGACAGTGAACACCGGGGAGCTGTTTTTT	CASSFTGTVNTGELFF
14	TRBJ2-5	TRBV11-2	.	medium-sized	TGTGCCAGCAGCTTAGGGCTAGCGTTCAAGACCCAGTACTTC	CASSLGLAFKTQYF
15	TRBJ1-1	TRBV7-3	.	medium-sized	TGTGCCAGCAGCTTAATAAGTCCGAGAAACACTGAAGCTTTCTTT	CASSLISPRNTEAFF
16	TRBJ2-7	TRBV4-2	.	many	TGTGCCAGCAGCCAAGATTGGACAGCCAGCTCCTACGAGCAGTACTTC	CASSQDWTASSYEQYF
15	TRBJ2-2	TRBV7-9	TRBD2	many	TGTGCCAGCAGTTTAGCGGGGCCGGACACCGGGGAGCTGTTTTTT	CASSLAGPDTGELFF
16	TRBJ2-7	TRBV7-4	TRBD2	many	TGTGCCAGCAGCTTAGATCTAGCGGGGTCCCACTACGAGCAGTACTTC	CASSLDLAGSHYEQYF
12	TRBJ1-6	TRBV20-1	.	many	TGCAGTGCTGTCTACCTTAATTCACCCCTCCACTTT	CSAVYLNSPLHF
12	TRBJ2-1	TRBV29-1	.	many	TGCAGCGTTGAAGATCCCGGGACAGAGCAGTTCTTC	CSVEDPGTEQFF
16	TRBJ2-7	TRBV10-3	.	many	TGTGCCATCAGTGAGCCCAACGGTAACGGTGGGGACGAGCAGTACTTC	CAISEPNGNGGDEQYF
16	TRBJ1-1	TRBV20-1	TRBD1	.	TGCAGTGCTCTTACCCGGGACAGGGGACGGAACACTGAAGCTTTCTTT	CSALTRDRGRNTEAFF
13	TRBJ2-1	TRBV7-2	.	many	TGTGCCAGCAGACCTACGGGCTACAATGAGCAGTTCTTC	CASRPTGYNEQFF
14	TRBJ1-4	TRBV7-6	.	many	TGTGCCAGCAGCTTAGACGGGGGGTTTGAAAAACTGTTTTTT	CASSLDGGFEKLFF
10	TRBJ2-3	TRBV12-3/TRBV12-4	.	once	TGTGCCAGCAGTTTGGGAACGCAGTATTTT	CASSLGTQYF
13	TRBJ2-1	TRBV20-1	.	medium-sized	TGCAGTGCTCCGCCGGCGGATGACAATGAGCAGTTCTTC	CSAPPADDNEQFF
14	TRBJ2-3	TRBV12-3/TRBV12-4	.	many	TGTGCCTCCTTTCCTGCAGGTAGCACAGATACGCAGTATTTT	CASFPAGSTDTQYF
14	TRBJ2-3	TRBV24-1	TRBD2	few	TGTGCCACCAGTTCCGCGGGGGGGCTGGATACGCAGTATTTT	CATSSAGGLDTQYF
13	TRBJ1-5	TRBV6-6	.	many	TGTGCCAGCAGTTGGGGGAACAATCAGCCCCAGCATTTT	CASSWGNNQPQHF
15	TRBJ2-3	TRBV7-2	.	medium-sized	TGTGCCAGCAGCTTAGTGCCGGTCTTGACAGATACGCAGTATTTT	CASSLVPVLTDTQYF
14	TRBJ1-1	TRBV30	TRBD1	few	TGTGCCTGGAGTAAGGGACAGGCCAACACTGAAGCTTTCTTT	CAWSKGQANTEAFF
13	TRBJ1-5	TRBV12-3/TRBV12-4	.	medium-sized	TGTGCCAGCAGACAGGGCCACAATCAGCCCCAGCATTTT	CASRQGHNQPQHF
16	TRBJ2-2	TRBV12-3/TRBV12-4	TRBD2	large	TGTGCCAGCAGTCCTTATAGCGGGGGGGCCCCCGGGGAGCTGTTTTTT	CASSPYSGGAPGELFF
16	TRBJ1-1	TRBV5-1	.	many	TGCGCCAGCAGCAACGGACAGTTTTCGATGGGGACTGAAGCTTTCTTT	CASSNGQFSMGTEAFF
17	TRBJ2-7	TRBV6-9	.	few	TGTGCCAGCAGCCACCCGCCAGGTGGGGGGGCCGGTTACGAGCAGTACTTC	CASSHPPGGGAGYEQYF
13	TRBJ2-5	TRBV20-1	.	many	TGCAGTGCTACCTTGGGGGGTGAAGAGACCCAGTACTTC	CSATLGGEETQYF
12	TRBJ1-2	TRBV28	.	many	TGTGCCAGCAGTTCACCCTCCTATGGCTACACCTTC	CASSSPSYGYTF
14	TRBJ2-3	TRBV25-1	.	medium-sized	TGTGCCAGCAGTGAAGCGGGTGCAAGAGATACGCAGTATTTT	CASSEAGARDTQYF
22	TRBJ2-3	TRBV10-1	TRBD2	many	TGCGCCAGCAGTGCCAAAACTTTGACTAGCTGGGTAGATCGGACTAGCACAGATACGCAGTATTTT	CASSAKTLTSWVDRTSTDTQYF